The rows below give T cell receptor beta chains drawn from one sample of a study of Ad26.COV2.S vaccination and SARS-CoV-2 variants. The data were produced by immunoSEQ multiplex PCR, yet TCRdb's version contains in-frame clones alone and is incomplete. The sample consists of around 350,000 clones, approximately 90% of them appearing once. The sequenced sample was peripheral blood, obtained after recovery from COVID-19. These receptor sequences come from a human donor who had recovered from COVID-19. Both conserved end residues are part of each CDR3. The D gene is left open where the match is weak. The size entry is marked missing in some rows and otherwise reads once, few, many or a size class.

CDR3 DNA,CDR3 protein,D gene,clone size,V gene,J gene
TGTGCCAGCAGTGGCGGGACAGGGCATACTAACTATGGCTACACCTTC,CASSGGTGHTNYGYTF,TRBD1,-,TRBV6-6,TRBJ1-2
TGTGCCAGCAGTTCGATTCTAGCGGGGGATTCCCGCCCCCCAGATACGCAGTATTTT,CASSSILAGDSRPPDTQYF,TRBD2,-,TRBV27,TRBJ2-3
TGTGCCAGCAGCTCACCCACAGGTTTAAGCTCCTACGAGCAGTACTTC,CASSSPTGLSSYEQYF,-,-,TRBV5-4,TRBJ2-7
TGTGCCAGCGAACAAGGGTTGAAGGGTAATTCACCCCTCCACTTT,CASEQGLKGNSPLHF,-,-,TRBV2,TRBJ1-6
TGTGCCAGCAGCCCCGGGACGGGCTCCTACGAGCAGTACTTC,CASSPGTGSYEQYF,-,-,TRBV7-3,TRBJ2-7
TGTGCCATCAGGCGGCAGGGGGTTGAAAAACTGTTTTTT,CAIRRQGVEKLFF,TRBD1,-,TRBV10-3,TRBJ1-4
TGTGCCACCAGCAGAGATAGAGGGGACCCTGATGAAAAACTGTTTTTT,CATSRDRGDPDEKLFF,-,-,TRBV15,TRBJ1-4
TGCGCCAGCAGCGGAGTTCTCGGACGGATGAACACTGAAGCTTTCTTT,CASSGVLGRMNTEAFF,-,-,TRBV4-1,TRBJ1-1
TGTGCCGGGCAGGGAGGCGACTATGGCTACACCTTC,CAGQGGDYGYTF,-,-,TRBV6-5,TRBJ1-2
TGTGCCAGCAGTTTTGGGGGGGTCGGGGAGCTGTTTTTT,CASSFGGVGELFF,TRBD2,-,TRBV12-3/TRBV12-4,TRBJ2-2
TGTGCCAGCAGTTACGGAGGGTTTTCAAGCAATCAGCCCCAGCATTTT,CASSYGGFSSNQPQHF,-,once,TRBV6-5,TRBJ1-5
TGTGCCAGCAGCTTAGAAGCGTCGTCAGAGTATCCGAACACCGGGGAGCTGTTTTTT,CASSLEASSEYPNTGELFF,-,-,TRBV7-6,TRBJ2-2
TGTGCCACCAGTGTAGCAGCGTCCGGGGAGCTGTTTTTT,CATSVAASGELFF,-,-,TRBV24-1,TRBJ2-2
TGTGCCAGCAGCCCACTCGGACATGAAGCTTTCTTT,CASSPLGHEAFF,-,once,TRBV5-5,TRBJ1-1
TGTGCCAGCAGCCCGAGGGGGGGGTCCACAGATACGCAGTATTTT,CASSPRGGSTDTQYF,-,-,TRBV5-4,TRBJ2-3
TGCGCCGGAAGGACAGGGAAGGGATACGAGCAGTACTTC,CAGRTGKGYEQYF,TRBD1,-,TRBV10-1,TRBJ2-7
TGTGCCAGCAGCTTAGCGCCTAGCACAGATACGCAGTATTTT,CASSLAPSTDTQYF,-,-,TRBV11-2,TRBJ2-3
TGTGCCAGCAGGGGGGACACCTTC,CASRGDTF,-,-,TRBV2,TRBJ1-2
TGTGCCAGCAGCCAACTACTTGGGTACGAGCAGTACTTC,CASSQLLGYEQYF,-,once,TRBV27,TRBJ2-7
TGTGCCAGCAGTTTATTAGACGGGGTCGGGGAGCTGTTTTTT,CASSLLDGVGELFF,-,-,TRBV27,TRBJ2-2
TGTGCCAGCAGAAGGAACATGAACACTGAAGCTTTCTTT,CASRRNMNTEAFF,-,-,TRBV6-5,TRBJ1-1
TGCGCCAGCAGCCACCCGGGACAAACTGAAGCTTTCTTT,CASSHPGQTEAFF,-,-,TRBV5-1,TRBJ1-1
TGCGCCAGCAGCCAAGAACAGGGGGGTCCCAGGTATGGCTACACCTTC,CASSQEQGGPRYGYTF,TRBD1,once,TRBV4-3,TRBJ1-2
TGTGCCAGCAGCTTAGCGGTGGGGGGTTTCGGGAGGAACACCGGGGAGCTGTTTTTT,CASSLAVGGFGRNTGELFF,-,-,TRBV7-8,TRBJ2-2
TGTGCCAGCAGCTTAGCGAGACAGGGGGTAGTCAGTGAGCAGTTCTTC,CASSLARQGVVSEQFF,TRBD1,-,TRBV7-2,TRBJ2-1